Listed below are T cell receptor beta chains from one sample, sequenced in a study of T-cell memory formation after mild COVID-19. TCRdb analysed the 5' RACE reads with MiXCR anew, one entry per CDR3 protein. The sample has over 300,000 distinct CDR3 sequences; 20% to 25% are singletons. Sequencing was carried out using PBMCs or a T cell subset sorted from them (not recorded which). These TCRs come from a man younger than 30 who had mild COVID-19 (a few samples of this study predate the infection). Cell type and time point are not known. Both conserved end residues are part of each CDR3. D genes are given only for firm matches. Some rows have no size entry. The others give once, few or many, or a class for an expanded clone.

J gene	clone size	D gene	V gene	CDR3 protein	CDR3 DNA
TRBJ2-5	-	TRBD1	TRBV15	CATAPRTGGQETQYF	TGTGCCACCGCTCCTAGGACAGGGGGCCAAGAGACCCAGTACTTC
TRBJ1-1	-	-	TRBV24-1	CATSDLIKNTEAFF	TGTGCCACCAGTGATTTAATAAAGAACACTGAAGCTTTCTTT
TRBJ1-1	-	-	TRBV3-1	CASSSPTVNTEAFF	TGTGCCAGCAGCAGCCCGACAGTGAACACTGAAGCTTTCTTT
TRBJ2-1	few	-	TRBV27	CASSTQGGAYNEQFF	TGTGCCAGCAGTACGCAGGGGGGAGCCTACAATGAGCAGTTCTTC
TRBJ2-5	few	TRBD2	TRBV3-1	CASSQGRSGGQETQYF	TGTGCCAGCAGCCAAGGACGAAGCGGGGGACAAGAGACCCAGTACTTC
TRBJ2-7	few	TRBD2	TRBV6-2/TRBV6-3	CASSLLAGRPYEQYF	TGTGCCAGCAGTCTACTAGCGGGGAGGCCCTACGAGCAGTACTTC
TRBJ2-3	few	-	TRBV5-1	CASRFFADTQYF	TGCGCCAGCAGATTCTTCGCAGATACGCAGTATTTT
TRBJ2-2	-	-	TRBV4-3	CASSQEWRRNTGELFF	TGCGCCAGCAGCCAAGAATGGCGGAGAAACACCGGGGAGCTGTTTTTT
TRBJ2-7	many	-	TRBV5-6	CASSLGPGQSNTYEQYF	TGTGCCAGCAGCTTGGGGCCAGGACAGAGTAATACCTACGAGCAGTACTTC
TRBJ1-4	-	-	TRBV30	CAWRGATNEKLFF	TGTGCCTGGAGGGGAGCAACTAATGAAAAACTGTTTTTT
TRBJ2-7	few	TRBD1	TRBV12-3/TRBV12-4	CASRQGGRRLEQYF	TGTGCCAGCCGACAGGGGGGACGGCGGCTCGAGCAGTACTTC
TRBJ2-1	-	-	TRBV15	CATSRVGSTGSSINEQFF	TGTGCCACCAGCAGAGTGGGATCTACCGGCAGCAGCATCAATGAGCAGTTCTTC
TRBJ1-1	few	-	TRBV9	CASSVYGRKDTEAFF	TGTGCCAGCAGCGTATACGGCAGAAAGGACACTGAAGCTTTCTTT
TRBJ1-4	few	-	TRBV7-9	CASSQTKGEKLFF	TGTGCCAGCAGCCAGACAAAAGGAGAAAAACTGTTTTTT
TRBJ2-4	few	TRBD1	TRBV7-2	CASSLGTALSLAKNIQYF	TGTGCCAGCAGCTTGGGGACAGCCTTGTCTCTAGCCAAAAACATTCAGTACTTC
TRBJ2-1	many	TRBD2	TRBV11-2	CASSRPGTRFQNEQFF	TGTGCCAGCAGCCGCCCCGGGACTAGGTTTCAAAATGAGCAGTTCTTC
TRBJ1-1	-	TRBD1	TRBV4-1	CASSLVPTGGTEAFF	TGCGCCAGCAGCCTCGTCCCGACAGGGGGTACTGAAGCTTTCTTT
TRBJ1-5	many	-	TRBV7-8	CASSLDRNQPQHF	TGTGCCAGCAGCTTAGATCGCAATCAGCCCCAGCATTTT
TRBJ2-1	-	TRBD2	TRBV5-4	CASSLASGGASNEQFF	TGTGCCAGCAGCTTGGCCTCGGGGGGGGCCTCCAATGAGCAGTTCTTC
TRBJ1-1	few	-	TRBV20-1	CSASIRNTEAFF	TGCAGTGCTAGCATCAGGAACACTGAAGCTTTCTTT
TRBJ2-2	-	TRBD1	TRBV25-1	CASRSQQGADGGELFF	TGTGCCAGCCGATCCCAACAGGGGGCGGACGGCGGGGAGCTGTTTTTT
TRBJ1-2	-	-	TRBV9	CASSPLLQGPYTF	TGTGCCAGCAGCCCCCTCCTCCAGGGACCCTACACCTTC
TRBJ1-1	few	-	TRBV29-1	CSVEMSTEAFF	TGCAGCGTTGAAATGAGCACTGAAGCTTTCTTT
TRBJ1-1	-	-	TRBV18	CASSPAPQENTEAFF	TGTGCCAGCTCACCTGCACCTCAAGAGAACACTGAAGCTTTCTTT
TRBJ2-2	-	-	TRBV12-3/TRBV12-4	CASSSAGGTGELFF	TGTGCCAGCAGTTCTGCCGGCGGCACCGGGGAGCTGTTTTTT
TRBJ1-4	few	-	TRBV20-1	CSGWGANEKLFF	TGCAGTGGGTGGGGAGCTAATGAAAAACTGTTTTTT
TRBJ1-4	few	-	TRBV28	CASSVGHFPEKLFF	TGTGCCAGCAGTGTAGGACACTTTCCAGAAAAACTGTTTTTT
TRBJ2-2	-	-	TRBV5-6	CASRPAVEGANTGELFF	TGTGCCAGCAGGCCAGCGGTGGAAGGTGCGAACACCGGGGAGCTGTTTTTT
TRBJ2-3	-	TRBD2	TRBV7-8	CASTAGLAGDTQYF	TGTGCCAGCACTGCCGGGCTAGCGGGGGATACGCAGTATTTT
TRBJ1-1	few	-	TRBV4-1	CASSLTGLPEAFF	TGCGCCAGCAGCCTAACAGGGCTCCCTGAAGCTTTCTTT
TRBJ2-2	few	TRBD1	TRBV6-1	CASSGDQDRGLEYPNVGELFF	TGTGCCAGCAGTGGAGACCAGGACAGGGGGCTAGAATACCCGAACGTCGGGGAGCTGTTTTTT
TRBJ2-5	once	-	TRBV29-1	CSVEDREKQYF	TGCAGCGTTGAAGATAGGGAGAAGCAGTACTTC
TRBJ2-3	-	-	TRBV7-7	CASSSHHTDTQYF	TGTGCTAGCAGCTCTCACCACACAGATACGCAGTATTTT
TRBJ1-2	few	TRBD1	TRBV12-3/TRBV12-4	CASTTGGFFYGYTF	TGTGCCAGCACCACAGGGGGGTTTTTCTATGGCTACACCTTC
TRBJ1-5	-	-	TRBV6-2/TRBV6-3	CASSYGRGNQPQHF	TGTGCCAGCAGTTACGGCAGGGGTAATCAGCCCCAGCATTTT
TRBJ1-1	few	-	TRBV3-1	CASSQLSGGFPKNTEAFF	TGTGCCAGCAGCCAACTCAGCGGGGGTTTTCCCAAGAACACTGAAGCTTTCTTT
TRBJ2-3	few	-	TRBV5-1	CASSLRSLTDTQYF	TGCGCCAGCAGCTTGCGTAGTCTCACAGATACGCAGTATTTT
TRBJ2-7	-	-	TRBV20-1	CSARGVNEQYF	TGCAGTGCTAGAGGGGTTAACGAGCAGTACTTC
TRBJ1-4	-	-	TRBV18	CATPLVGAREKLFF	TGTGCCACCCCCCTCGTAGGGGCGCGAGAAAAACTGTTTTTT
TRBJ2-7	few	TRBD1	TRBV7-2	CASSSAGTGLYEQYF	TGTGCCAGCAGCTCTGCCGGGACAGGGCTCTACGAGCAGTACTTC
TRBJ2-1	-	-	TRBV7-9	CASSQTLGYNEQFF	TGTGCCAGCAGCCAAACCCTAGGCTACAATGAGCAGTTCTTC
TRBJ1-1	-	-	TRBV5-1	CASQSGTGNTEAFF	TGCGCCAGTCAATCGGGGACGGGTAACACTGAAGCTTTCTTT
TRBJ1-1	few	-	TRBV6-2/TRBV6-3	CASSYQDGEAFF	TGTGCCAGCAGTTACCAGGACGGTGAAGCTTTCTTT
TRBJ2-3	many	-	TRBV4-1	CASSQGPSDTQYF	TGCGCCAGCAGCCAAGGGCCCAGTGATACGCAGTATTTT
TRBJ2-4	-	-	TRBV5-1	CASSLGVSGYIQYF	TGCGCCAGCAGCTTGGGGGTTTCTGGATACATTCAGTACTTC
TRBJ2-5	-	TRBD2	TRBV7-2	CASSFYPLAGAQETQYF	TGTGCCAGCAGCTTTTACCCTCTAGCGGGGGCCCAAGAGACCCAGTACTTC
TRBJ2-1	-	TRBD2	TRBV20-1	CSATRLAGGDNEQFF	TGCAGTGCCACCAGACTAGCGGGGGGAGACAATGAGCAGTTCTTC
TRBJ2-5	-	-	TRBV20-1	CSARGLATGQETQYF	TGCAGTGCTAGGGGGTTGGCAACCGGACAAGAGACCCAGTACTTC
TRBJ1-1	-	-	TRBV11-1	CASSLSPGVDTEAFF	TGTGCCAGCAGCTTAAGTCCGGGGGTGGACACTGAAGCTTTCTTT
TRBJ2-1	-	TRBD1	TRBV7-2	CASSIGTVFPQFF	TGTGCCAGCAGTATAGGGACAGTCTTCCCCCAGTTCTTC
TRBJ2-5	few	-	TRBV5-1	CASSLSVTQETQYF	TGCGCCAGCAGCTTGTCAGTAACCCAAGAGACCCAGTACTTC
TRBJ2-5	-	-	TRBV7-6	CASSPTGHQETQYF	TGTGCCAGCAGCCCGACAGGACACCAAGAGACCCAGTACTTC
TRBJ2-3	few	-	TRBV20-1	CSARDPGRADTQYF	TGCAGTGCTAGAGATCCAGGCAGGGCAGATACGCAGTATTTT
TRBJ2-5	-	-	TRBV7-2	CASSLARSQETQYF	TGTGCCAGCAGCTTAGCTAGGAGTCAAGAGACCCAGTACTTC
TRBJ2-5	few	TRBD2	TRBV6-2/TRBV6-3	CASSFLAGAQYF	TGTGCCAGCAGTTTCCTGGCGGGGGCCCAGTACTTC
TRBJ2-3	-	-	TRBV7-6	CASSTRPLERQYF	TGTGCCAGCAGCACACGGCCACTAGAGCGGCAGTATTTT
TRBJ1-3	few	TRBD1	TRBV6-6	CAIGGGGASGNTIYF	TGTGCCATCGGGGGAGGGGGCGCTTCTGGAAACACCATATATTTT
TRBJ1-3	few	-	TRBV3-1	CASSPSLGGAGNTIYF	TGTGCCAGCAGCCCATCTTTGGGCGGCGCCGGAAACACCATATATTTT
TRBJ2-5	-	-	TRBV5-1	CASSSQTGFQETQYF	TGCGCCAGCAGCTCACAAACAGGGTTCCAAGAGACCCAGTACTTC